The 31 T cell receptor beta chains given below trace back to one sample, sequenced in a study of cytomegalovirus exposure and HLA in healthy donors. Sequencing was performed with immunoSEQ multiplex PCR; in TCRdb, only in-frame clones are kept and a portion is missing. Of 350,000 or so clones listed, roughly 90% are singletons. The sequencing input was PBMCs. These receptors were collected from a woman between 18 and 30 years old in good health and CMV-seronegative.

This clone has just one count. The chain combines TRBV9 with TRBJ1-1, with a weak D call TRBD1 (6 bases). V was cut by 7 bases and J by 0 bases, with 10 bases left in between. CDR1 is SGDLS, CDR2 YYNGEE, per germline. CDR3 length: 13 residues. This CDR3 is CASGGAMNTEAFF. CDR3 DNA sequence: TGTGCCAGCGGGGGGGCCATGAACACTGAAGCTTTCTTT.

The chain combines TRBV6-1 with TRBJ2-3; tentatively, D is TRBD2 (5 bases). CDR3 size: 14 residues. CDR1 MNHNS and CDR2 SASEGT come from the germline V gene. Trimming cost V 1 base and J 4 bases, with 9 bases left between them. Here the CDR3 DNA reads TGTGCCAGCAGTGAAGGAGAGGAGGCAGATACGCAGTATTTT. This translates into CASSEGEEADTQYF.

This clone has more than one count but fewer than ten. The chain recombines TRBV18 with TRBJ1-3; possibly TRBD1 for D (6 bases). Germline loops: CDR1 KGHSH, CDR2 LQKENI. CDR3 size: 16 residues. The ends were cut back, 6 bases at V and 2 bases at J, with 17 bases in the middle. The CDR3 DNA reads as TGTGCCAGCTCGCAATACGCAGGGGAGACTGGAAACACCATATATTTT. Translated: CASSQYAGETGNTIYF.

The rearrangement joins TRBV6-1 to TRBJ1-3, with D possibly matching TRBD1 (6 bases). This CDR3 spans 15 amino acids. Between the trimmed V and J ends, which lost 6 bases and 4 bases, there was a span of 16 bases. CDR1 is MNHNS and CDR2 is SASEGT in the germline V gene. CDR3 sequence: CASSPTGSDGNTIYF. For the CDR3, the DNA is TGTGCCAGCAGCCCGACAGGTTCGGACGGAAACACCATATATTTT.

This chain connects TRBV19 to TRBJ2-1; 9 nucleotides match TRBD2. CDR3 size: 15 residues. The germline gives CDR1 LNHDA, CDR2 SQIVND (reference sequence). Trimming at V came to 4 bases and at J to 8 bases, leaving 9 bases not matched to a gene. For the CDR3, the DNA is TGTGCCAGTAGTACCTTAGCGGGAGCGGCCTATGAGCAGTTCTTC. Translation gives CASSTLAGAAYEQFF.

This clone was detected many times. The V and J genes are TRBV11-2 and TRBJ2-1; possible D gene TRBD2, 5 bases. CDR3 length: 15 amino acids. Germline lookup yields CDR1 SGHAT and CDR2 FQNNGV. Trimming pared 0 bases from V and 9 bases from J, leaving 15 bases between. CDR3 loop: CASSLDPRQRGEQFF. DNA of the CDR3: TGTGCCAGCAGCTTAGATCCCAGGCAACGGGGTGAGCAGTTCTTC.

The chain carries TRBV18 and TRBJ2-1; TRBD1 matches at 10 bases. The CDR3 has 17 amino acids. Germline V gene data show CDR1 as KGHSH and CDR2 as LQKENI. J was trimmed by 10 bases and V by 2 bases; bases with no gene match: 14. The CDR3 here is CASSPNEPGQGSWEQFF. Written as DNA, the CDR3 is TGTGCCAGCTCACCAAACGAACCGGGACAGGGGTCATGGGAGCAGTTCTTC.

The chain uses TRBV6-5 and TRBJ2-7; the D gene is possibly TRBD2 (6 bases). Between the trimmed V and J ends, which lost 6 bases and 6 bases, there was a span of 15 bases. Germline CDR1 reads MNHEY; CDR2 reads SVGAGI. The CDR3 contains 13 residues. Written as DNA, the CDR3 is TGTGCCAGCAGCTCCTTCCAGGGAGGCGAGCAGTACTTC. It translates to CASSSFQGGEQYF.

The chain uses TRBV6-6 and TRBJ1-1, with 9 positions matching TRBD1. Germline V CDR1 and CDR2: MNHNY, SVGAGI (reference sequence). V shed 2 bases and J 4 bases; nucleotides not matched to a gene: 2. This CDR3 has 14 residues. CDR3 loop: CASSYDRGGTEAFF. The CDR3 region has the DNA TGTGCCAGCAGTTACGACAGGGGGGGCACTGAAGCTTTCTTT.

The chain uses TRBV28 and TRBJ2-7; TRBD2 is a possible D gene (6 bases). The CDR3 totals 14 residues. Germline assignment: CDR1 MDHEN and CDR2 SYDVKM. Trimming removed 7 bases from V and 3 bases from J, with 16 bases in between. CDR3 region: CASNPGLLNYEQYF. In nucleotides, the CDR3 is TGTGCCAGCAACCCGGGACTCCTAAACTACGAGCAGTACTTC.

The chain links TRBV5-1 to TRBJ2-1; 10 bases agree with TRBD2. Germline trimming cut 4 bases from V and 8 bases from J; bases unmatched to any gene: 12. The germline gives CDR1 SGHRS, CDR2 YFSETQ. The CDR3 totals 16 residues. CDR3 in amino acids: CASSPGASGSSDEQFF. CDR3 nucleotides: TGCGCCAGCAGCCCAGGGGCTAGCGGGAGCAGCGATGAGCAGTTCTTC.

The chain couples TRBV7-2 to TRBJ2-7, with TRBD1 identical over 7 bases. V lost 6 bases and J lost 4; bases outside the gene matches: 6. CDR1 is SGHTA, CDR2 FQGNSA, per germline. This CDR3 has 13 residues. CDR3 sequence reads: CASSLPGGYEQYF. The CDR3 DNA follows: TGTGCCAGCAGTCTCCCAGGGGGTTACGAGCAGTACTTC. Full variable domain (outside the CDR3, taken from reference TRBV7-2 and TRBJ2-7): GAGVSQSPSNKVTEKGKDVELRCDPISGHTALYWYRQSLGQGLEFLIYFQGNSAPDKSGLPSDRFSAERTGGSVSTLTIQRTQQEDSAVYLCASSLPGGYEQYFGPGTRLTVT.

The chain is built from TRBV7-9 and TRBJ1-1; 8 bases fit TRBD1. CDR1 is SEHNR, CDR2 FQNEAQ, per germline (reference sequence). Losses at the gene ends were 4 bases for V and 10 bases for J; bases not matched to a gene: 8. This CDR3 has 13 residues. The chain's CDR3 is CASSSQTGEGAFF. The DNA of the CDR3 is TGTGCCAGCAGCTCGCAGACAGGGGAGGGAGCTTTCTTT.

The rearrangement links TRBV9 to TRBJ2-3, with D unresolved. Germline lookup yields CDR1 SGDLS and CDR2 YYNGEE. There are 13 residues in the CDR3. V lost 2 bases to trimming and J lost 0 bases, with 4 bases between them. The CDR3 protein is CASSVTSTDTQYF. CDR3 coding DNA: TGTGCCAGCAGCGTTACTAGCACAGATACGCAGTATTTT.

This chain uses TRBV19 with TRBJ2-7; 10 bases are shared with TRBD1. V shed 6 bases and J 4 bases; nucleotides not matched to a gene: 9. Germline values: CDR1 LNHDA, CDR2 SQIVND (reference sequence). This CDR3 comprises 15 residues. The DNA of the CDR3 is TGTGCCAGTAGCTCACCGGGACAGGGGAGGTACGAGCAGTACTTC. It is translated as CASSSPGQGRYEQYF.

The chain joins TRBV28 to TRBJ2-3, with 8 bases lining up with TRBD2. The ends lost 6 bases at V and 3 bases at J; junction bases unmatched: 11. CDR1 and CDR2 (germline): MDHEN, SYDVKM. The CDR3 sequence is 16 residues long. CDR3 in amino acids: CASRGGGTRATDTQYF. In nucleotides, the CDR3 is TGTGCCAGCAGGGGGGGCGGGACTAGAGCAACAGATACGCAGTATTTT.

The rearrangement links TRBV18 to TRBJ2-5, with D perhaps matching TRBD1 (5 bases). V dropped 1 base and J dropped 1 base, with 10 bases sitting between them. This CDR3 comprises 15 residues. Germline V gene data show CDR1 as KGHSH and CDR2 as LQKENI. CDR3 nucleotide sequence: TGTGCCAGCTCACCACAGGGTAGGGGCCAAGAGACCCAGTACTTC. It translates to CASSPQGRGQETQYF.

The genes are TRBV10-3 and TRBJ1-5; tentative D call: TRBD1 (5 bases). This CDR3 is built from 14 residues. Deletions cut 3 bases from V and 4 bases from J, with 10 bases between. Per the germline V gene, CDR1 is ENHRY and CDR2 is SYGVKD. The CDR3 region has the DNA TGTGCCATCAGTGAATTCGGGGGGAATCAGCCCCAGCATTTT. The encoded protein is CAISEFGGNQPQHF.

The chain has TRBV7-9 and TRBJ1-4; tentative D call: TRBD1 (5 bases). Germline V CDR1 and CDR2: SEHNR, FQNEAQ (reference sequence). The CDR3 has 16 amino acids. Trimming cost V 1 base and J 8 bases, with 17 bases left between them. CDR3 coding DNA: TGTGCCAGCAGCTTAGACGGGACTCCCGCGGGCGAAAAACTGTTTTTT. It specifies CASSLDGTPAGEKLFF.

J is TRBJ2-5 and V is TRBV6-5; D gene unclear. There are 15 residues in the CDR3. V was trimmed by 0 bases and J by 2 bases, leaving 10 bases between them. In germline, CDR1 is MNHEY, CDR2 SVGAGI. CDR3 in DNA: TGTGCCAGCAGTTACTCTTATACAGCACAAGAGACCCAGTACTTC. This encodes CASSYSYTAQETQYF.

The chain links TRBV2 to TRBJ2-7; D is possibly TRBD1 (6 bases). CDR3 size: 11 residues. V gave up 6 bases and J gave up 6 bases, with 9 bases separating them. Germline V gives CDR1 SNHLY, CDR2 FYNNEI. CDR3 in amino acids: CASRQGSEQYF. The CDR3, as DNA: TGTGCCAGCAGACAGGGTTCCGAGCAGTACTTC.

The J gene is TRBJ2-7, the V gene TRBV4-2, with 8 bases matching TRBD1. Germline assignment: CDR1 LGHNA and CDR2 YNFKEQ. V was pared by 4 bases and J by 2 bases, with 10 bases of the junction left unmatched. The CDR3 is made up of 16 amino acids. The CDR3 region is CASSPMGTGPTYEQYF. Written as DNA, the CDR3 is TGTGCCAGCAGCCCCATGGGGACAGGACCCACCTACGAGCAGTACTTC.

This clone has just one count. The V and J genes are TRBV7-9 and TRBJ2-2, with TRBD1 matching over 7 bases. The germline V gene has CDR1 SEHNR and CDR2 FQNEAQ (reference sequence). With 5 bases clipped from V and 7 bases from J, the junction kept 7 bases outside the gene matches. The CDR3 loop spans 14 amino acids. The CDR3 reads CASSPDRAGGELFF. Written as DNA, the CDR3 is TGTGCCAGCAGCCCCGACAGGGCGGGCGGGGAGCTGTTTTTT.

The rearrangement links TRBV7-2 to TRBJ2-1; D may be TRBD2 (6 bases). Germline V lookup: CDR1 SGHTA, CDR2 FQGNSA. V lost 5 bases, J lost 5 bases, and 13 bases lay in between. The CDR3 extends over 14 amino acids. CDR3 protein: CASSPFGLHNEQFF. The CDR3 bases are TGTGCCAGCAGCCCATTCGGACTACACAATGAGCAGTTCTTC.

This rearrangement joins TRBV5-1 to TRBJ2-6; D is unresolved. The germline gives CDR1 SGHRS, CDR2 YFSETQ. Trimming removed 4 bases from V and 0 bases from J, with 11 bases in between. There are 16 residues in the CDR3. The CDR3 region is CASSKKQSSGANVLTF. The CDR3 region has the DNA TGCGCCAGCAGCAAAAAACAGAGCTCTGGGGCCAACGTCCTGACTTTC.

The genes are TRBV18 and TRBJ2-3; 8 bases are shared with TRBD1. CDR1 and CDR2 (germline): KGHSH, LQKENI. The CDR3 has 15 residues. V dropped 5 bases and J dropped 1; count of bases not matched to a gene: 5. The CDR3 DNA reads TGTGCCAGCTCATCTCAGGGGGCGGGCACAGATACGCAGTATTTT. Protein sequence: CASSSQGAGTDTQYF.

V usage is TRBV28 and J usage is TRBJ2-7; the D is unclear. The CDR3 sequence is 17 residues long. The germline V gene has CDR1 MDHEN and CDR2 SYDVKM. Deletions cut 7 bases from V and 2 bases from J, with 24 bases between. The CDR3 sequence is CASTNALGVGNAYEQYF. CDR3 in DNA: TGTGCCAGCACCAACGCGCTAGGAGTGGGTAATGCCTACGAGCAGTACTTC.

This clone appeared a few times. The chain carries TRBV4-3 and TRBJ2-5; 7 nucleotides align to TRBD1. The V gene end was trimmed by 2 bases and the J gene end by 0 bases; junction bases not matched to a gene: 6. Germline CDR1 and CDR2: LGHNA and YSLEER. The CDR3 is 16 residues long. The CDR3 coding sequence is TGCGCCAGCAGCCAAAGGGGGCCGGGAAACCAAGAGACCCAGTACTTC. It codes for CASSQRGPGNQETQYF.

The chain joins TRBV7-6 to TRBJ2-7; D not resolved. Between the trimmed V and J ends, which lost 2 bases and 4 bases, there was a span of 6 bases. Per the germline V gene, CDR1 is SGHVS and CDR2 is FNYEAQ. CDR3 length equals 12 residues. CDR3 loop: CASSLPRYEQYF. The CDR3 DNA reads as TGTGCCAGCAGCTTACCACGGTACGAGCAGTACTTC. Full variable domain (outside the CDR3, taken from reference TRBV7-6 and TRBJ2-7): GAGVSQSPRYKVTKRGQDVALRCDPISGHVSLYWYRQALGQGPEFLTYFNYEAQQDKSGLPNDRFSAERPEGSISTLTIQRTEQRDSAMYRCASSLPRYEQYFGPGTRLTVT.

The CDR3 sequence is CAAGTTNEKLFF. CDR3 in DNA: TGTGCCGCAGGGACAACTAATGAAAAACTGTTTTTT. The chain employs TRBV10-3 and TRBJ1-4, with a weak D call TRBD1 (5 bases). This CDR3 comprises 12 residues. The germline gives CDR1 ENHRY, CDR2 SYGVKD. V was trimmed by 11 bases and J by 0 bases, leaving 7 bases between them.

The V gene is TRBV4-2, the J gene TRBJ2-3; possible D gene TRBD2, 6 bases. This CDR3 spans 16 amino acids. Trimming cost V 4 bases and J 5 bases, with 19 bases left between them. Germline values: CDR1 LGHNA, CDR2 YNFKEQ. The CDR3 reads CASSLQEGGILDTQYF. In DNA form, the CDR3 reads TGTGCCAGCAGCCTCCAGGAGGGCGGGATATTAGATACGCAGTATTTT.